The next 14 T cell receptor beta chains were all read from a single sample in a study of T cell responses to AZD1222 COVID-19 vaccine. This table comes from immunoSEQ multiplex PCR, and its TCRdb copy is limited to in-frame clones, with some not included. The repertoire consists of more than 150,000 clones, with 80% to 90% occurring once and the leading ten covering roughly a tenth. The material sequenced was peripheral blood, taken 28 days after the second AZD1222 dose. The receptors come from an adult who received the AZD1222 COVID-19 vaccine.

The gene calls are TRBV7-9 and TRBJ1-3; the match to TRBD1 covers 7 bases. The CDR3 covers 15 residues. Germline CDR1 reads SEHNR; CDR2 reads FQNEAQ (reference sequence). With 6 bases clipped from V and 4 bases from J, the junction kept 9 bases outside the gene matches. CDR3 in amino acids: CASRSTGVRGNTIYF. CDR3 DNA: TGTGCCAGCAGGTCTACAGGGGTTAGGGGAAACACCATATATTTT.

This clone was seen a handful of times. This chain links TRBV15 with TRBJ2-3; D uncertain. The V end lost 0 bases, the J end lost 4 bases, and 17 bases lay between the germline ends. The germline V gene has CDR1 LNHNV and CDR2 YYDKDF (reference sequence). This CDR3 comprises 17 residues. CDR3 in DNA: TGTGCCACCAGCAGAGATCTGCCGGCAGGCGCATCAGATACGCAGTATTTT. This encodes CATSRDLPAGASDTQYF.

This rearrangement joins TRBV5-1 to TRBJ1-2, with a weak D call TRBD1 (5 bases). This CDR3 comprises 16 residues. Between the trimmed V and J ends, which lost 4 bases and 6 bases, there was a span of 22 bases. Germline V gene lookup returns CDR1 SGHRS and CDR2 YFSETQ. The CDR3 region is CASSPGGNRPSNGYTF. The CDR3 nucleotides are TGCGCCAGCAGCCCGGGAGGTAACAGGCCGTCGAATGGCTACACCTTC.

The chain carries TRBV3-1 (or the pseudogene TRBV3-2) and TRBJ2-3; D unclear. The V end lost 4 bases, the J end lost 1 base, and 6 bases lay between the germline ends. CDR3 length: 13 amino acids. The germline V gene encodes CDR1 LGHDT and CDR2 YNNKEL (reference sequence). The CDR3 reads CASSPQGTDTQYF. The CDR3 bases are TGTGCCAGCAGCCCTCAGGGCACAGATACGCAGTATTTT.

The V call is TRBV12-3 or TRBV12-4, the J call TRBJ1-1; weak D call: TRBD1 (6 bases). V was shortened by 8 bases and J by 4 bases, with 11 bases between the two germline ends. The CDR3 sequence is 12 residues long. The DNA for the CDR3 is TGTGCCAGCGGGCAGGGGATCACTGAAGCTTTCTTT. It is translated as CASGQGITEAFF.

The chain is built from TRBV4-3 and TRBJ2-7; D may correspond to TRBD1 or TRBD2 (5 bases each). The CDR3 totals 14 residues. V shed 3 bases and J shed 3 bases, with 12 bases lying between them. CDR1 and CDR2 (germline): LGHNA, YSLEER. CDR3 DNA: TGCGCCAGCAGCCAGGGGTGGGACGACTACGAGCAGTACTTC. It yields the protein CASSQGWDDYEQYF.

This clone has just one count. The rearrangement uses TRBV10-1 and TRBJ2-7; TRBD2 matches at 13 bases. The CDR3 is 14 amino acids. Germline CDR1 and CDR2: WNHNN and SYGVQD (reference sequence). The V and J ends lost 7 bases and 7 bases, in that order; junction bases with no gene match: 7. Written as DNA, the CDR3 is TGCGCCAGCACCAAAGGGGGACTAGCGGGGGAGCAGTACTTC. Translated: CASTKGGLAGEQYF.

This clone has only a few counts. The V gene is TRBV29-1, the J gene TRBJ1-1, with 8 bases matching TRBD1. The germline gives CDR1 SQVTM, CDR2 ANQGSEA. This CDR3 comprises 15 residues. The junction had 13 bases not matched to a gene; V was cut back by 5 bases and J by 5 bases. CDR3 region: CSVNQRQGAGTEAFF. CDR3 in DNA: TGCAGCGTTAACCAGCGGCAGGGGGCCGGTACTGAAGCTTTCTTT.

This clone has only one observation. The chain has TRBV7-2 and TRBJ2-2, with a possible D match to TRBD2 (6 bases). V was trimmed by 2 bases and J by 1 base, leaving 11 bases between them. The germline CDR1 and CDR2 sequences are SGHTA and FQGNSA. This CDR3 is built from 16 residues. CDR3 nucleotide sequence: TGTGCCAGCAGCTTAAGTGGACTACAGAACACCGGGGAGCTGTTTTTT. It is translated as CASSLSGLQNTGELFF.

This clone was found once. The chain employs TRBV7-6 and TRBJ1-6; 12 nucleotides align to TRBD1. Germline lookup yields CDR1 SGHVS and CDR2 FNYEAQ. This CDR3 is 16 amino acids long. With 1 base clipped from V and 6 bases from J, the junction kept 1 base outside the gene matches. The CDR3 region has the DNA TGTGCCAGCAGCTTAGGGGGACAGGGGGCTAATTCACCCCTCCACTTT. It is translated as CASSLGGQGANSPLHF.

The V gene is TRBV29-1, the J gene TRBJ1-2, with 7 bases that match TRBD1. Looked up from germline, CDR1 is SQVTM and CDR2 is ANQGSEA. V was clipped by 7 bases and J by 1 base; unmatched bases: 6. This CDR3 is built from 13 residues. CDR3 nucleotides: TGCAGCGCCCCACAGGGGCTTAACTATGGCTACACCTTC. Protein product: CSAPQGLNYGYTF.

J is TRBJ1-1 and V is TRBV28; weak D call: TRBD1 (5 bases). Germline V gene data show CDR1 as MDHEN and CDR2 as SYDVKM. The CDR3 is 14 amino acids. Trimming cost V 5 bases and J 3 bases, with 13 bases left between them. CDR3 bases: TGTGCCAGCAGTCCTCTATTGGGGGACACTGAAGCTTTCTTT. As protein: CASSPLLGDTEAFF.

This clone is a singleton in its sample. The chain employs TRBV28 and TRBJ1-5; D may be TRBD1 (6 bases). Trimming took 8 bases from V and 4 from J, leaving 18 bases between them. Germline V gene lookup returns CDR1 MDHEN and CDR2 SYDVKM. The CDR3 is made up of 15 amino acids. CDR3 sequence: CASQAVQGPNQPQHF. The CDR3 DNA is TGTGCCAGCCAAGCCGTACAGGGCCCTAATCAGCCCCAGCATTTT.

The rearrangement links TRBV11-3 to TRBJ2-1; 9 bases match TRBD1. After removal of 5 bases from V and 6 bases from J, the junction contained 8 bases not matched to a gene. The CDR3 consists of 15 residues. Looked up from germline, CDR1 is SGHNT and CDR2 is YENEEA. CDR3 in amino acids: CASSQRDRVTNEQFF. As DNA, the CDR3 is TGTGCCAGCAGCCAACGGGACAGGGTAACCAATGAGCAGTTCTTC.